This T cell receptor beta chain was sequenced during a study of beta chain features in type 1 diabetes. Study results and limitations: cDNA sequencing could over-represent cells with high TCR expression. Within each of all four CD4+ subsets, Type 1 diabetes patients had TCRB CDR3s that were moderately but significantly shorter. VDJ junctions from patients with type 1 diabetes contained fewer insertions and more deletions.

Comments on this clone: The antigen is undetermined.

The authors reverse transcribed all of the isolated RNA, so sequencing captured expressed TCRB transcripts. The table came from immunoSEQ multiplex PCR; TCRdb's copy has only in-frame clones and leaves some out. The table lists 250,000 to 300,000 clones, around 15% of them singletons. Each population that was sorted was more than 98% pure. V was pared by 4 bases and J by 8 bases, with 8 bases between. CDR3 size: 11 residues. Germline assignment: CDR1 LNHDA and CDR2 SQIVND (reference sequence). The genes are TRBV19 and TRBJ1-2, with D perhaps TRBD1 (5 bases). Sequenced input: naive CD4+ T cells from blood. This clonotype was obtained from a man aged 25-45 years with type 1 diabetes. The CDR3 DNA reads TGTGCCAGTAGTAGGGGGGTCGGCTACACCTTC. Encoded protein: CASSRGVGYTF.